The clone carrying this T cell receptor (beta chain) was picked up a small number of times. The data stem from a study of shared clonotypes between healthy human individuals. Using immunoSEQ multiplex PCR, the repertoire was profiled, and TCRdb retains in-frame clones only, with some absent. The sample records hundreds of thousands of clones, less than 85% being singletons. Unmatched junction bases numbered 6, after V lost 1 base and J lost 8 bases. The CDR3 covers 14 residues. Germline CDR1 is SQVTM and CDR2 is ANQGSEA. The chain links TRBV29-1 to TRBJ2-4, with 9 bases matching TRBD1. This sequence was found in a man between 25 and 39 years old in good health. Sequenced material: memory CD4+ T cells sorted from blood. The subset is: CD45RA-negative fraction. CDR3 sequence: CSVEVRQGEDIQYF. Written as DNA, the CDR3 is TGCAGCGTTGAAGTTAGACAGGGGGAGGACATTCAGTACTTC.